Below are 27 T cell receptor beta chains sequenced from a single sample in a study of beta chain features in type 1 diabetes. Since all of the isolated RNA was reverse transcribed, expressed TCRB transcripts were what got sequenced. Clones were read by immunoSEQ multiplex PCR, and TCRdb kept only the in-frame ones, dropping some. The data contain 860,000 or so clones, about a sixth of them singletons. Sequenced: naive CD4+ T cells from blood. The source of these receptors is a woman between 18 and 29 years old in good health.

The chain combines TRBV7-9 with TRBJ2-2, with 8 bases identical to TRBD2. This CDR3 is built from 18 residues. After removal of 3 bases from V and 1 base from J, the junction contained 10 bases not matched to a gene. Germline V lookup: CDR1 SEHNR, CDR2 FQNEAQ (reference sequence). The CDR3 bases are TGTGCCAGCAGCTTTCGGGTAGCGGGGAGAATGAACACCGGGGAGCTGTTTTTT. It is translated as CASSFRVAGRMNTGELFF. Based on the CDR3 plus reference TRBV7-9 and TRBJ2-2, the full variable domain is DTGVSQNPRHKITKRGQNVTFRCDPISEHNRLYWYRQTLGQGPEFLTYFQNEAQLEKSRLLSDRFSAERPKGSFSTLEIQRTEQGDSAMYLCASSFRVAGRMNTGELFFGEGSRLTVL.

A few counts support this clone. The chain recombines TRBV7-2 with TRBJ2-5; D remains ambiguous. Germline CDR1 reads SGHTA; CDR2 reads FQGNSA. The CDR3 contains 13 residues. V lost 3 bases, J lost 0 bases, and 5 bases lay in between. CDR3 amino acids: CASSFYNQETQYF. The CDR3 DNA reads TGTGCCAGCAGCTTTTACAACCAAGAGACCCAGTACTTC.

The chain carries TRBV2 and TRBJ1-2; no reliable D call. This CDR3 is 14 amino acids long. V was trimmed by 1 base and J by 5 bases, leaving 11 bases between them. In germline, CDR1 is SNHLY, CDR2 FYNNEI. This CDR3 is CASSEGLGKYGYTF. DNA for the CDR3: TGTGCCAGCAGTGAAGGTTTGGGCAAATATGGCTACACCTTC.

The CDR3 spells CASSNDRGLGYGYTF. The CDR3 DNA is TGTGCCAGCAGCAACGACAGGGGGCTTGGCTATGGCTACACCTTC. The chain links TRBV11-2 to TRBJ1-2; TRBD1 matches 10 bases. The CDR3 is made up of 15 amino acids. Germline values: CDR1 SGHAT, CDR2 FQNNGV. The ends lost 5 bases at V and 4 bases at J; junction bases unmatched: 7.

The chain carries TRBV7-2 and TRBJ2-3, with 12 bases fitting TRBD2. The CDR3 length is 16 residues. V lost 4 bases, J lost 5 bases, and 7 bases stayed unmatched. Germline V gene sequence: CDR1 SGHTA, CDR2 FQGNSA. CDR3 in DNA: TGTGCCAGCAGCTCCGGACTAGCGGGATTTATAGATACGCAGTATTTT. Its translation is CASSSGLAGFIDTQYF.

The chain is built from TRBV23-1 and TRBJ2-1; D gene uncertain. Being an ORF, TRBV23-1 has a function that is uncertain. V lost 0 bases and J 6 bases, leaving 6 bases between the germline ends. The CDR3 extends over 13 amino acids. The CDR3 loop reads CASSQSWINEQFF. The CDR3 region has the DNA TGCGCCAGCAGTCAATCTTGGATCAATGAGCAGTTCTTC.

This clone appeared a few times. The V call is TRBV7-9, the J call TRBJ2-1, with D perhaps matching TRBD2 (6 bases). This CDR3 has 13 amino acids. V dropped 1 base and J dropped 8 bases, with 9 bases sitting between them. From germline, CDR1 is SEHNR and CDR2 FQNEAQ (reference sequence). The CDR3 loop reads CASSLGRDYEQFF. CDR3 nucleotides: TGTGCCAGCAGCTTAGGTAGGGACTATGAGCAGTTCTTC.

The chain employs TRBV4-2 and TRBJ2-5; no reliable D call. The V gene's germline CDR1 is LGHNA and CDR2 YNFKEQ. V was cut by 0 bases and J by 2 bases, with 10 bases left in between. The length of the CDR3 is 15 residues. CDR3 loop: CASSQDLVGQETQYF. The CDR3 DNA reads TGTGCCAGCAGCCAAGATCTAGTTGGTCAAGAGACCCAGTACTTC.

This clone has a handful of counts. The V call is TRBV7-2, the J call TRBJ2-5, with TRBD2 identical over 11 bases. The CDR3 is made up of 15 amino acids. V gave up 1 base and J gave up 5 bases; unmatched junction bases: 3. Germline lookup yields CDR1 SGHTA and CDR2 FQGNSA. The CDR3 sequence is CASSLVASGGETQYF. CDR3 in DNA: TGTGCCAGCAGCTTAGTGGCTAGCGGGGGGGAGACCCAGTACTTC.

This clone has more than one count but fewer than ten. The V and J genes are TRBV9 and TRBJ2-7, with D perhaps TRBD2 (5 bases). Germline values: CDR1 SGDLS, CDR2 YYNGEE. Between the trimmed V and J ends, which lost 0 bases and 1 base, there was a span of 11 bases. CDR3 length equals 15 residues. CDR3 sequence reads: CASSVEVGASYEQYF. The DNA of the CDR3 is TGTGCCAGCAGCGTAGAGGTGGGAGCGTCCTACGAGCAGTACTTC.

The J gene is TRBJ2-3, the V gene TRBV14; 13 nucleotides line up with TRBD2. The CDR3 covers 17 residues. The V segment lost 4 bases and the J segment 2 bases; nucleotides outside the gene matches: 6. Germline lookup yields CDR1 SGHDN and CDR2 FVKESK. The CDR3 DNA reads TGTGCCAGCAGCCTTGGGACTAGCGGGACCCACACAGATACGCAGTATTTT. It specifies CASSLGTSGTHTDTQYF.

The gene calls are TRBV6-5 and TRBJ2-3, with TRBD2 identical over 7 bases. CDR1 MNHEY and CDR2 SVGAGI come from the germline V gene. The CDR3 is made up of 13 amino acids. The junction had 8 bases not matched to a gene; V was cut back by 5 bases and J by 9 bases. CDR3 residues: CASSGTREFTQYF. The CDR3, as DNA: TGTGCCAGCAGTGGAACGCGGGAGTTCACGCAGTATTTT.

The gene calls are TRBV9 and TRBJ1-1; maybe TRBD1 (5 bases). In germline, CDR1 is SGDLS, CDR2 YYNGEE. The CDR3 extends over 13 amino acids. With 1 base removed from V and 8 bases from J, the gap between germline ends came to 12 bases. This CDR3 reads CASSVRDGREAFF. DNA of the CDR3: TGTGCCAGCAGCGTAAGGGACGGTCGAGAAGCTTTCTTT.

A few counts support this clone. The chain joins TRBV27 to TRBJ1-5, with TRBD1 as a possible D gene (5 bases). The length of the CDR3 is 13 residues. The V end lost 5 bases, the J end lost 6 bases, and 11 bases lay between the germline ends. Germline-derived CDR1 and CDR2 are MNHEY and SMNVEV (reference sequence). The CDR3 here is CASSGTEGQPQHF. CDR3 in DNA: TGTGCCAGCAGTGGGACGGAGGGTCAGCCCCAGCATTTT.

The V gene is TRBV25-1, the J gene TRBJ1-2; D is unclear. CDR1 MGHDK and CDR2 SYGVNS come from the germline V gene. Trimming removed 7 bases at V and 1 base at J, with 10 bases between. The length of the CDR3 is 13 residues. CDR3 residues: CASIPGLNYGYTF. Written as DNA, the CDR3 is TGTGCCAGCATCCCCGGCCTTAACTATGGCTACACCTTC.

This clone was recorded a few times. This sample includes further DNA sequences coding for the same CDR3. The chain joins TRBV7-2 to TRBJ2-1, with 11 bases that match TRBD2. Germline lookup yields CDR1 SGHTA and CDR2 FQGNSA. J lost 4 bases, V lost 5 bases, and 4 bases had no gene match. The CDR3 sequence is 15 residues long. The CDR3 region has the DNA TGTGCCAGCAGCCTACTAGCGGGAGTATACAATGAGCAGTTCTTC. It translates to CASSLLAGVYNEQFF.

In its sample, this clone was seen a few times. The gene calls are TRBV9 and TRBJ2-5; D remains ambiguous. Near its end, the DNA agrees better with TRBJ2-7, so the J call may be wrong. Germline V gives CDR1 SGDLS, CDR2 YYNGEE. The CDR3 loop spans 14 amino acids. The CDR3 bases are TGTGCCAGCAGCACAACAGCAAGCTCCTACGAGCAGTACTTC. It is translated as CASSTTASSYEQYF.

This clone was picked up a small number of times. The gene calls are TRBV23-1 and TRBJ2-7; D possibly corresponds to TRBD1 (6 bases). Being an ORF, TRBV23-1 has a function that is uncertain. The CDR3 has 17 amino acids. Trimming took off 11 bases at V and 6 bases at J, with 32 bases between the two ends. The CDR3 region is CAFQQQNPPRGAGEQYF. The CDR3 region has the DNA TGCGCCTTCCAACAGCAGAATCCCCCCAGGGGCGCGGGCGAGCAGTACTTC.

The chain recombines TRBV19 with TRBJ2-1; 9 bases map to TRBD1. The V gene end was trimmed by 4 bases and the J gene end by 3 bases; junction bases not matched to a gene: 10. Germline-derived CDR1 and CDR2 are LNHDA and SQIVND (reference sequence). The CDR3 length is 17 residues. The CDR3 spells CASSTGMGQGGYNEQFF. In nucleotides, the CDR3 is TGTGCCAGTAGTACCGGGATGGGACAGGGTGGCTACAATGAGCAGTTCTTC.

This clone showed up just a few times. In DNA form, the CDR3 reads TGTGCCAGCAGCCAAGCGCGGATGAGCTCCTACAATGAGCAGTTCTTC. Its protein is CASSQARMSSYNEQFF. The chain employs TRBV7-8 and TRBJ2-1; D remains unclear. This CDR3 is 16 amino acids long. Germline assignment: CDR1 SGHVS and CDR2 FQNEAQ. V gave up 5 bases and J gave up 0 bases, with 14 bases separating them.

As concerns this clone: Other DNA sequences in the sample encode the same CDR3. The chain recombines TRBV7-3 with TRBJ2-3; the D gene is possibly TRBD2 (5 bases). V lost 0 bases, J lost 3 bases, and 10 bases lay in between. The CDR3 is 15 amino acids. Looked up from germline, CDR1 is SGHTA and CDR2 is FQGTGA. DNA of the CDR3: TGTGCCAGCAGCTTAACTAGGGAGCGAACAGATACGCAGTATTTT. The encoded protein is CASSLTRERTDTQYF. Using reference TRBV7-3 and TRBJ2-3 for the parts outside the CDR3, the full variable domain is GAGVSQTPSNKVTEKGKYVELRCDPISGHTALYWYRQSLGQGPEFLIYFQGTGAADDSGLPNDRFFAVRPEGSVSTLKIQRTERGDSAVYLCASSLTRERTDTQYFGPGTRLTVL.

This clone appeared a few times. CDR3 DNA: TGCGCCAGCAGTGACAGATCGACCCAGCCCCAGCATTTT. Translating gives CASSDRSTQPQHF. J is TRBJ1-5 and V is TRBV10-2; D gene ambiguous. V gave up 3 bases and J gave up 7 bases, with 10 bases separating them. This CDR3 contains 13 residues. Per germline, CDR1 WSHSY and CDR2 SAAADI.

This clone was picked up a small number of times. The V call is TRBV9, the J call TRBJ2-5; 8 bases line up with TRBD2. The CDR3 loop spans 15 amino acids. Trimming cost V 0 bases and J 5 bases; bases outside gene matches: 6. CDR1 is SGDLS and CDR2 is YYNGEE in the germline V gene. Here the CDR3 reads CASSVEGTRAETQYF. The DNA for the CDR3 is TGTGCCAGCAGCGTAGAAGGGACTAGGGCGGAGACCCAGTACTTC.

The sample holds a few counts of this clone. The chain has TRBV2 and TRBJ2-5; no reliable D call. The germline gives CDR1 SNHLY, CDR2 FYNNEI. The CDR3 is 12 amino acids. V was shortened by 7 bases and J by 5 bases, with 11 bases between the two germline ends. This CDR3 reads CASIEYVETQYF. The CDR3 region has the DNA TGTGCCAGCATTGAGTATGTTGAGACCCAGTACTTC.

This chain joins TRBV15 and TRBJ2-7; D is ambiguous. The V gene lost 8 bases and the J gene lost 0 bases, with 17 bases spanning the gap. Germline CDR1 reads LNHNV; CDR2 reads YYDKDF (reference sequence). This CDR3 has 15 amino acids. The DNA for the CDR3 is TGTGCCACCCGGCGTTCAACGATTAGCTCCTACGAGCAGTACTTC. Encoded protein: CATRRSTISSYEQYF.

On this clone itself: A read error may produce the germline difference seen at one junction end. Other DNA variants within this sample encode the same CDR3. This sequence joins TRBV19 and TRBJ2-3, with 9 bases lining up with TRBD2. CDR1 LNHDA and CDR2 SQIVND come from the germline V gene (reference sequence). This CDR3 comprises 14 residues. The CDR3 loop is CASSPSGNSDTQYF. The CDR3 DNA reads as TGCGCCAGTAGCCCTAGCGGGAACTCAGATACGCAGTATTTT.

V usage is TRBV7-2 and J usage is TRBJ2-5; D perhaps matches TRBD2 (6 bases). CDR3 size: 14 residues. Germline V gives CDR1 SGHTA, CDR2 FQGNSA. The V gene lost 6 bases and the J gene lost 5 bases, with 16 bases spanning the gap. CDR3 coding DNA: TGTGCCAGCAGACTGGTGGAGGGCCGGGAGACCCAGTACTTC. This sequence encodes CASRLVEGRETQYF.